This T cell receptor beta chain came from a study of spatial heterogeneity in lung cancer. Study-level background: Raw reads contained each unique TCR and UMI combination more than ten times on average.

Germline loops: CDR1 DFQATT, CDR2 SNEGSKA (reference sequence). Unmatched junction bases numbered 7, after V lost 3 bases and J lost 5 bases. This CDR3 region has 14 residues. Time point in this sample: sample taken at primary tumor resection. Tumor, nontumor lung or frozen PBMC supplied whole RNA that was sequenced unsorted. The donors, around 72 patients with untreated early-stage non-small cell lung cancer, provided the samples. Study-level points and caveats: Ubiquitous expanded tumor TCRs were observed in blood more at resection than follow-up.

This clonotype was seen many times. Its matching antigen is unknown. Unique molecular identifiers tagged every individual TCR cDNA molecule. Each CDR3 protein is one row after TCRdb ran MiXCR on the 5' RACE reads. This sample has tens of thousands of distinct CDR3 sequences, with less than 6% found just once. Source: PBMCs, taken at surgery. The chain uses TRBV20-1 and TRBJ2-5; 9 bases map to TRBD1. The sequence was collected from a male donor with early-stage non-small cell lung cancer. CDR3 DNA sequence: TGCAGTGCTAGGACCGGGACAGGGTTCGAGACCCAGTACTTC. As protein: CSARTGTGFETQYF.